This TCR beta chain was profiled in a study of blood T cell repertoires in COVID-19. Study as a whole: Donors in the United States, Italy and Spain gave samples during acute or convalescent COVID-19. The analysed material was cDNA or gDNA that came from T cells, B-cell-depleted T cells, or PBMCs.

The table came from immunoSEQ multiplex PCR; TCRdb's copy has only in-frame clones and leaves some out. The sample lists around 230,000 clones, 81% occurring once. The CDR3 runs to 17 residues. The germline CDR1 and CDR2 sequences are SGHRS and YFSETQ. After removal of 1 base from V and 4 bases from J, the junction contained 6 bases not matched to a gene. The sample comprised peripheral blood. This chain connects TRBV5-1 to TRBJ2-1, with 12 bases lining up with TRBD1. The receptor was isolated from an elderly woman with acute or convalescent COVID-19. CDR3 DNA: TGCGCCAGCAGCTTGTCCGCGGGACAGGGGGCGTACAATGAGCAGTTCTTC. It codes for CASSLSAGQGAYNEQFF.